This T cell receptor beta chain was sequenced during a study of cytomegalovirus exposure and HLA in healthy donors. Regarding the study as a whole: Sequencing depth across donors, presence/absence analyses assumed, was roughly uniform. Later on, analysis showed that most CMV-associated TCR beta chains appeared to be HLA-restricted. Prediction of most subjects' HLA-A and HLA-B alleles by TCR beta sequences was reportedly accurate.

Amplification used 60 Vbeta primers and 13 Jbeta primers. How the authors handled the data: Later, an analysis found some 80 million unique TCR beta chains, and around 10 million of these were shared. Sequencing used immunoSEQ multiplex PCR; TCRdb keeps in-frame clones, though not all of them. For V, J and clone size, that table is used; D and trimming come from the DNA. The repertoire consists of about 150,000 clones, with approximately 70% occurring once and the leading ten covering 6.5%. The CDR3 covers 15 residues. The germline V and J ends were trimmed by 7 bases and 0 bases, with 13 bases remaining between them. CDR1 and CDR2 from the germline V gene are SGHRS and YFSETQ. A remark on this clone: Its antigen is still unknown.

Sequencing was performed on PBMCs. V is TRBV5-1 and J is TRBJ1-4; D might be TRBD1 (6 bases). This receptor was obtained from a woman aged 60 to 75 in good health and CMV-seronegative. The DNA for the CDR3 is TGCGCCAGCTCCCAGGACAGCGCAACTAATGAAAAACTGTTTTTT. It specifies CASSQDSATNEKLFF.